This TCR beta chain is drawn from a study of cytomegalovirus exposure and HLA in healthy donors (dated by TCRdb to 2016 to 2017). Study-level background: An earlier analysis of approximately 550 of the donors reported about 250 Gb of sequence data and approximately 110 million unique TCR beta sequences from about 200 million T cells. Among the approximately 400 genotyped donors, 75% to 90% belonged to the genetic ancestry cluster associated with self-reported Caucasian donors. The study used immunosequencing to profile the T cell repertoires of some 600 subjects and linked those repertoires to cytomegalovirus serostatus. In an earlier analysis of around 540 of the donors, high-throughput TCR beta sequencing was used to judge whether each TCR beta V gene segment behaved as functional or pseudogenic. All discovery cohort repertoires had been generated on a single sequencing platform. Class I and class II HLA loci were covered by the typing at four-digit resolution. To predict cytomegalovirus infection status, the study combined high-throughput TCR immunosequencing, statistical association of individual TCRs with disease status, and machine learning. In a later analysis, previously published TCR beta repertoires from roughly 710 donors were re-analyzed and high-resolution HLA genotyping was added so that TCR occurrence patterns could be studied. Roughly 290 gigabases of sequencing data and tens of millions of unique TCR sequences made up an early release that covered 640 HLA-typed donors. In a later genetic analysis, genome-wide SNP genotypes for about three fifths of the 666 donors were used, and that subset was treated as a discovery cohort. On average, about 200,000 unique TCR beta nucleotide sequences were sequenced per donor among some 430 genotyped donors of the cohort, with about 17% of those sequences being non-productive. Typing coverage varied by locus: roughly 629-640 donors for A, B, C, DRB1 and DQB1; some 520 for DQA1; about 600 for DPA1; approximately 470 for DPB1. The study aimed to test whether signatures of past pathogen exposure could be identified by cataloging public T cell receptors. Rather than drawing on any new phenotypic data, the later analysis identified candidate immune exposures from TCR beta sequences and the way those sequences occurred across donors. Four to six DR-DQ haplotypes were handled as single units for association and clustering because linkage in the cohort was strong. Alongside the repertoire data, information on donor age, sex, ethnicity and CMV serostatus was compiled. In addition to the first cohort of 500 to 850 subjects, a separate validation cohort of 120 different subjects was used.

The library was obtained by the immunoSEQ multiplex PCR assay. For the multiplex PCR, a mixture combining 60 forward primers for TCR Vbeta segments and 13 reverse primers for TCR Jbeta segments was used. Amplification of the CDR3 region of rearranged TCR beta genes was performed with a multiplex PCR assay on genomic DNA. Amplified TCR beta libraries were sequenced as 87-base-pair reads on the Illumina HiSeq System. The authors processed their data as follows. In a later analysis, tens of millions of unique TCR beta chains were counted across the approximately 640 repertoires, and approximately 9.9 million of these chains were shared by at least two donors. Raw reads were error-corrected and collapsed into unique sequences by a nearest-neighbor algorithm in which closely related sequences were merged to remove PCR and sequencing errors. V, D and J gene segments were assigned by aligning CDR3 sequences to IMGT reference sequences. For a sequence to be retained, a match of at least six nucleotides was required to both a V gene segment and a J gene segment. A rearrangement was called productive if the CDR3 had no stop codons and remained in frame with V and J, and every other rearrangement was called non-productive. Following IMGT convention, CDR3 was defined as the stretch from the second conserved V-encoded cysteine to the conserved J-encoded phenylalanine. Sequences without an unambiguous match to a single V gene segment were excluded from the earlier analysis of about 600 of the donors. In an earlier analysis of 500 to 750 of the donors, V segments were called functional above 56.7% productive rearrangements and were called segregating when the between-donor standard deviation exceeded 5%. To diagnose cytomegalovirus status from the catalog of TCR beta chain sequences, a statistical classification framework was built. V and J gene assignment, in a later analysis, came from comparing TCR nucleotide sequences with IMGT/GENE-DB human TR gene sequences. A later analysis assigned CDR3 sequences and most-parsimonious VDJ recombination scenarios with the TCRdist pipeline. In a later analysis, each TCR beta chain was defined by its CDR3 amino acid sequence together with its V-gene family, and reads lacking a unique V-gene family were excluded. To address suspected cross-contamination and a sequencing artifact, a later analysis removed some 620 highly shared, low-generation-probability nucleotide sequences. In a later analysis, a clonal expansion index was calculated for each public chain from normalized within-repertoire ranks of inferred template counts. In a later analysis, generation probabilities were computed with a VDJ recombination model fitted to out-of-frame rearrangements, and the resulting probabilities were checked against IGoR. In a later analysis, hypergeometric tests were used to score TCR-TCR, TCR-HLA and TCR-CMV co-occurrence, with a repertoire-size bias correction applied to TCR pairs. To estimate false discovery rates, a later analysis permuted the HLA or CMV assignments 20 times. In a later analysis, co-occurring TCRs were grouped using DBSCAN, and TCRdist sequence similarity was added for clustering within HLA-allele-positive subsets. Repertoires with fewer than 30,000 or more than 120,000 public chains were left out of co-occurrence clustering, as were about five repertoires with anomalous nucleotide sharing. In TCRdb, the immuneACCESS table is reduced to in-frame sequences with V and J assigned. These tables do not hold every clone; where another copy was compared, an unresolved V gene accounts for under half, and the others remain unexplained. The V and J calls and clone size are taken from that table; D and trimming were inferred from the DNA. The sample data list about 150,000 clones, and roughly four fifths of these were observed just once. The ten largest make up 3.4% of the sample.

This clone was observed a handful of times. The antigen this receptor binds is unknown. No clone much larger than this one lies a single base away; base qualities are absent. The cohort comprised 710 or so healthy bone marrow donors. At the time of sampling, all cohort members were nominally healthy, though unrecorded immune exposures were likely present. The donor tested CMV seronegative and was one of the 352 seronegative cohort members. Each donor provided a peripheral blood sample, and peripheral blood mononuclear cells were used for TCR beta sequencing. Genomic DNA extraction from the blood cell samples was performed with the Qiagen DNeasy Blood Extraction Kit. CDR3 length: 16 amino acids, cysteine to phenylalanine. Here the CDR3 DNA is all that survives: 48 bases in frame from base 1. Deletion took 2 bases off V and 0 bases off J, with a span of 11 bases between the germline ends. CDR1 and CDR2 are read off the germline V gene as SGHAT and FQNNGV.

General study outcomes and caveats: Because counts were too low, about 18 rarely observed V segments, including chromosome 9 orphons, were left out of the earlier analysis of some 600 of the donors. Assigning TCR associations to individual alleles was difficult when HLA alleles, especially DR and DQ, strongly co-occurred. In vitro tests confirmed that a few of the cytomegalovirus-associated TCR beta chains recognize cytomegalovirus antigens. A later analysis found that most CMV-associated TCR beta chains appeared HLA-restricted, with HLA associations seemingly driven largely by CMV exposure. The presence/absence analyses assumed that sequencing depth was roughly uniform across donors, and that assumption may not be true. In the study, about 150 TCR beta chains were listed as associated with cytomegalovirus. Because HLA typing was unavailable for some donors at each locus, only the typed subset was used in association tests. Several of the top co-occurrence clusters appeared to be linked to parvovirus B19, influenza, CMV and Epstein-Barr virus, according to a later analysis. A later genetic analysis reported fewer N-insertions in productive TCRs among donors in an Asian-associated ancestry cluster than the roughly 670-donor mean. Correlated functional status among segregating V segments might reflect linkage disequilibrium, but an unknown experimental factor could not be ruled out. In both the original and validation cohorts, the classifier was reported to diagnose cytomegalovirus status with high specificity and sensitivity. The only immune exposure information available for the cohort was CMV serostatus. A later analysis found that TCR association rates varied across HLA loci, with DRB1 alleles showing the most associated TCRs and HLA-C alleles the fewest. At a false discovery rate of 0.05, a later analysis linked 16,951 TCR beta sequences to specific HLA alleles. The sequencing pipeline was judged likely to have produced a cluster of highly shared sequence variants as a technical artifact. An earlier analysis of approximately 590 of the donors showed that most TCR beta V segments appeared in productive rearrangements either about 90% or about 30% of the time, which broadly matched IMGT annotations. Only TCR beta chains were sequenced in this cohort, and the absence of alpha or paired-chain data limited detectable features. Some IMGT-functional V segments, including TRBV6-2 and TRBV6-3, could not be distinguished by the 87-base-pair reads and were therefore excluded. The authors suggested that the approach could potentially be extended to other disease states and immunological phenotypes. A further reported finding was that TCR beta sequences accurately predicted the HLA-A and HLA-B alleles for most subjects in the first cohort. V-gene and J-gene trimming of TCR beta chains was associated with a missense DCLRE1C variant in a later genetic analysis, and the association was replicated in an independent cohort. In a later analysis, HLA-associated TCR beta chains were found to be more clonally expanded and to have lower generation probabilities than equally common non-associated chains. Across donors, most TCR sequences were observed very rarely, whereas some public TCRs were present in many individuals.

The sequenced material came from PBMCs. The clonotype comes from a male donor in good health and CMV-seronegative. This receptor chain uses TRBV11-2 and TRBJ1-5; no D gene is confidently identified. CDR3 sequence: CASSLSGQYSNQPQHF. The nucleotide sequence is TGTGCCAGCAGCTTAAGCGGCCAATATAGCAATCAGCCCCAGCATTTT.